These 10 T cell receptor beta chains were all obtained from the same sample, sequenced in a study of cytomegalovirus exposure and HLA in healthy donors. Primers for the PCR totalled 60 Vbeta and 13 Jbeta. Repertoires were generated with immunoSEQ multiplex PCR, while TCRdb's copy carries only in-frame clones and drops some. Of 120,000 to 150,000 clones in the sample, around 79% were seen once. The sequenced sample was PBMCs. These receptors were collected from a female donor in good health and CMV-seronegative.

This clone has just one count. The V call is TRBV9, the J call TRBJ2-2; 11 nucleotides match TRBD2. V lost 4 bases to trimming and J lost 4 bases; unmatched junction nucleotides: 6. The V gene's germline CDR1 is SGDLS and CDR2 YYNGEE. The CDR3 consists of 16 residues. The CDR3 is CASSSRLAGSTGELFF. CDR3 DNA: TGTGCCAGCAGCTCGCGACTAGCGGGGTCCACCGGGGAGCTGTTTTTT.

This clone was recorded once. This chain connects TRBV28 to TRBJ2-2; weak D call: TRBD1 (6 bases). CDR3 length: 14 amino acids. Germline-derived CDR1 and CDR2 are MDHEN and SYDVKM. The germline V and J ends were trimmed by 7 bases and 4 bases, with 13 bases remaining between them. The CDR3 here is CASIWGQGTGELFF. CDR3 nucleotides: TGTGCCAGCATTTGGGGGCAGGGCACCGGGGAGCTGTTTTTT. Complete variable domain (other parts from reference TRBV28 and TRBJ2-2): DVKVTQSSRYLVKRTGEKVFLECVQDMDHENMFWYRQDPGLGLRLIYFSYDVKMKEKGDIPEGYSVSREKKERFSLILESASTNQTSMYLCASIWGQGTGELFFGEGSRLTVL.

The rearrangement uses TRBV27 and TRBJ2-1; 8 nucleotides align to TRBD2. This CDR3 is built from 20 residues. With 3 bases clipped from V and 6 bases from J, the junction kept 22 bases outside the gene matches. The germline V gene encodes CDR1 MNHEY and CDR2 SMNVEV (reference sequence). The CDR3 here is CASSFLPIPQRSGSPNEQFF. The DNA of the CDR3 is TGTGCCAGCAGTTTTTTACCAATTCCACAGAGGAGCGGGAGTCCCAATGAGCAGTTCTTC.

The chain combines TRBV7-9 with TRBJ1-2; the D gene is possibly TRBD1 (5 bases). The CDR3 is 15 amino acids. Germline CDR1 SEHNR, CDR2 FQNEAQ (reference sequence). V was trimmed by 5 bases and J by 3 bases, leaving 16 bases between them. The CDR3 DNA sequence: TGTGCCAGCAGCCCGCCGAGCAGGGTTTACTATGGCTACACCTTC. Translation gives CASSPPSRVYYGYTF.

The rearrangement links TRBV5-4 to TRBJ2-6; D is perhaps TRBD2 (5 bases). The CDR3 loop spans 16 amino acids. The V and J ends lost 0 bases and 0 bases respectively, with 7 bases between them. Germline CDR1 is SGHNT and CDR2 is YYREEE (reference sequence). CDR3 amino acids: CASSLGLNSGANVLTF. DNA for the CDR3: TGTGCCAGCAGCTTGGGACTAAACTCTGGGGCCAACGTCCTGACTTTC. Full variable domain (outside the CDR3, taken from reference TRBV5-4 and TRBJ2-6): ETGVTQSPTHLIKTRGQQVTLRCSSQSGHNTVSWYQQALGQGPQFIFQYYREEENGRGNFPPRFSGLQFPNYSSELNVNALELDDSALYLCASSLGLNSGANVLTFGAGSRLTVL.

V is TRBV6-5 and J is TRBJ1-1; 7 nucleotides align to TRBD1. V lost 6 bases and J lost 8; bases outside the gene matches: 9. The V gene's germline CDR1 is MNHEY and CDR2 SVGAGI. There are 13 residues in the CDR3. The chain's CDR3 is CASSSGGLGEAFF. Here the CDR3 DNA reads TGTGCCAGCAGCTCAGGGGGGCTGGGGGAAGCTTTCTTT.

This clone was observed a handful of times. The chain links TRBV27 to TRBJ2-1; D not certain. The CDR3 is 13 amino acids. Germline V gene sequence: CDR1 MNHEY, CDR2 SMNVEV (reference sequence). V was cut by 5 bases and J by 9 bases, with 14 bases left in between. Here the CDR3 DNA reads TGTGCCAGCAGTCTCTCTCCGGTTGGTGAGCAGTTCTTC. Amino acids: CASSLSPVGEQFF.

The gene calls are TRBV30 and TRBJ2-1, with D maybe TRBD2 (6 bases). Germline CDR1 is GTSNPN and CDR2 is SVGIG (reference sequence). This CDR3 has 13 amino acids. V was shortened by 5 bases and J by 10 bases, with 18 bases between the two germline ends. This CDR3 reads CAWVRDSRTEQFF. CDR3 bases: TGTGCCTGGGTACGGGACTCCCGTACGGAGCAGTTCTTC.

This chain uses TRBV7-9 with TRBJ2-1; the match to TRBD2 covers 11 bases. This CDR3 is built from 12 residues. Germline trimming cut 2 bases from V and 15 bases from J; bases unmatched to any gene: 3. Germline V gene sequence: CDR1 SEHNR, CDR2 FQNEAQ (reference sequence). CDR3 sequence reads: CASSLTSGGRFF. The CDR3 nucleotides are TGTGCCAGCAGCTTAACTAGCGGGGGCCGGTTCTTC.

The rearrangement uses TRBV12-5 and TRBJ1-1; D gene uncertain. Germline CDR1 and CDR2: LGHNT and FRNRAP. The CDR3 sequence is 13 residues long. Deletions cut 2 bases from V and 0 bases from J, with 4 bases between. This CDR3 is CASGLPVNTEAFF. In DNA form, the CDR3 reads TGTGCTAGTGGTTTGCCAGTGAACACTGAAGCTTTCTTT. Based on the CDR3 plus reference TRBV12-5 and TRBJ1-1, the full variable domain is DARVTQTPRHKVTEMGQEVTMRCQPILGHNTVFWYRQTMMQGLELLAYFRNRAPLDDSGMPKDRFSAEMPDATLATLKIQPSEPRDSAVYFCASGLPVNTEAFFGQGTRLTVV.